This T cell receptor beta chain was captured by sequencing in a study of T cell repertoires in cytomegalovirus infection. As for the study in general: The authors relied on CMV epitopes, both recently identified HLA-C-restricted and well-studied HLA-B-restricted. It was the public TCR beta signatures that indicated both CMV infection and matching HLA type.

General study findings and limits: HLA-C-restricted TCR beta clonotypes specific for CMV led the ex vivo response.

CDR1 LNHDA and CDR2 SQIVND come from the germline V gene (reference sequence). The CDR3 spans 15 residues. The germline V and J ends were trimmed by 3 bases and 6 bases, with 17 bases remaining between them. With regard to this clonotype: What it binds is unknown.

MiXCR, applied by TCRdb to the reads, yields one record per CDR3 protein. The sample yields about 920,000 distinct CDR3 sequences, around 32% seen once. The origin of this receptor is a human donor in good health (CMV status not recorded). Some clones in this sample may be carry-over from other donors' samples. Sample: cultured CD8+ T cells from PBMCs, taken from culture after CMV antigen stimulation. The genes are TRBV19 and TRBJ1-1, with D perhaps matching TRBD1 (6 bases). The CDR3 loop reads CASSIPRGALSEAFF. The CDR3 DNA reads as TGTGCCAGTAGTATTCCCAGGGGCGCTCTATCTGAAGCTTTCTTT. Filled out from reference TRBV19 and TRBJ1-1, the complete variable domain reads DGGITQSPKYLFRKEGQNVTLSCEQNLNHDAMYWYRQDPGQGLRLIYYSQIVNDFQKGDIAEGYSVSREKKESFPLTVTSAQKNPTAFYLCASSIPRGALSEAFFGQGTRLTVV.